The 5 T cell receptor beta chains given below trace back to one sample, sequenced in a study of blood T cell repertoires in COVID-19. Method: immunoSEQ multiplex PCR; TCRdb's copy keeps in-frame clones and lacks some. The table has about 20,000 clones, nearly 90% seen once. Material: peripheral blood. The receptors shown here come from a human donor with active COVID-19. The donor label of this sample is uncertain.

The chain uses TRBV7-3 and TRBJ2-1, with a weak D call TRBD2 (6 bases). In germline, CDR1 is SGHTA, CDR2 FQGTGA. The CDR3 is 15 residues long. Trimming took 4 bases from V and 2 from J, leaving 12 bases between them. CDR3 in amino acids: CASSSTGTPYNEQFF. DNA for the CDR3: TGTGCCAGCAGCTCCACCGGGACTCCCTACAATGAGCAGTTCTTC.

The chain employs TRBV7-3 and TRBJ1-4; TRBD1 might be the D (6 bases). In germline, CDR1 is SGHTA, CDR2 FQGTGA. V gave up 5 bases and J gave up 4 bases, with 14 bases separating them. The CDR3 sequence is 15 residues long. CDR3 residues: CASSKSGQFNEKLFF. The CDR3 nucleotides read TGTGCCAGCAGCAAGAGCGGACAGTTTAATGAAAAACTGTTTTTT. Using reference TRBV7-3 and TRBJ1-4 for the parts outside the CDR3, the full variable domain is GAGVSQTPSNKVTEKGKYVELRCDPISGHTALYWYRQSLGQGPEFLIYFQGTGAADDSGLPNDRFFAVRPEGSVSTLKIQRTERGDSAVYLCASSKSGQFNEKLFFGSGTQLSVL.

This sequence joins TRBV19 and TRBJ2-7; 8 bases fit TRBD1. This CDR3 comprises 16 residues. J was trimmed by 3 bases and V by 2 bases; bases with no gene match: 9. Germline V gene data show CDR1 as LNHDA and CDR2 as SQIVND (reference sequence). DNA for the CDR3: TGTGCCAGTAGTATAAGGACAGGGAAAAACTTCTACGAGCAGTACTTC. It translates to CASSIRTGKNFYEQYF. The full variable domain, with the rest looked up from reference TRBV19 and TRBJ2-7, is DGGITQSPKYLFRKEGQNVTLSCEQNLNHDAMYWYRQDPGQGLRLIYYSQIVNDFQKGDIAEGYSVSREKKESFPLTVTSAQKNPTAFYLCASSIRTGKNFYEQYFGPGTRLTVT.

This chain uses TRBV28 with TRBJ1-1; maybe TRBD1 (5 bases). The CDR3 length is 17 residues. In germline, CDR1 is MDHEN, CDR2 SYDVKM. Trimming took off 3 bases at V and 1 base at J, with 18 bases between the two ends. The CDR3 DNA sequence: TGTGCCAGCAGTTTGTCTGGGACTCGGGTTCGGAACACTGAAGCTTTCTTT. Protein: CASSLSGTRVRNTEAFF.

The count of this clone is one. V and J are TRBV2 and TRBJ2-7; tentative D call: TRBD1 (5 bases). This CDR3 region has 14 residues. V lost 6 bases and J 6 bases, leaving 18 bases between the germline ends. Looked up from germline, CDR1 is SNHLY and CDR2 is FYNNEI. The CDR3 DNA sequence: TGTGCCAGCAGCGGTGTCCCGACCCAGGGCGAGCAGTACTTC. It yields the protein CASSGVPTQGEQYF. Drawing the rest from reference TRBV2 and TRBJ2-7, the complete variable domain is EPEVTQTPSHQVTQMGQEVILRCVPISNHLYFYWYRQILGQKVEFLVSFYNNEISEKSEIFDDQFSVERPDGSNFTLKIRSTKLEDSAMYFCASSGVPTQGEQYFGPGTRLTVT.